One sample yielded the 2 T cell receptor beta chains listed below, sequenced in a study of T cell responses to AZD1222 COVID-19 vaccine. Libraries were prepared by immunoSEQ multiplex PCR; TCRdb keeps only in-frame clonotypes and omits some of them. Of approximately 140,000 clones in the sample, roughly 92% were seen once. This sample comprised peripheral blood, obtained 28 days after the second AZD1222 dose. These receptors were obtained from an adult who received the AZD1222 COVID-19 vaccine.

The chain links TRBV29-1 to TRBJ2-5; 7 nucleotides align to TRBD1. V lost 5 bases, J lost 0 bases, and 15 bases stayed unmatched. The CDR3 is 17 amino acids. Germline loops: CDR1 SQVTM, CDR2 ANQGSEA. The CDR3 sequence: CSVQGGTGLFYQETQYF. The DNA of the CDR3 is TGCAGCGTTCAAGGGGGCACAGGCTTATTTTACCAAGAGACCCAGTACTTC.

The DNA of the CDR3 is TGCGCCAGCAGCCAAGGGTGGGGGGCGGAAGGCTACACCTTC. It yields the protein CASSQGWGAEGYTF. The chain has TRBV4-3 and TRBJ1-2; maybe TRBD1 (6 bases). V was clipped by 1 base and J by 8 bases, with 14 bases between them. Germline CDR1 is LGHNA and CDR2 is YSLEER. The CDR3 contains 14 residues.